The 21 T cell receptor beta chains given below trace back to one sample, sequenced in a study of shared clonotypes between healthy human individuals. Using immunoSEQ multiplex PCR, the repertoire was profiled, and TCRdb retains in-frame clones only, with some absent. The sample contains some 2,400,000 clones, around 95% of which appear only once. Sequenced input: naive CD4+ T cells sorted from blood. Subset given: CD45RA+ positively selected. The receptors shown here come from a man between 18 and 29 years old in good health.

The chain has TRBV18 and TRBJ2-7; 8 nucleotides align to TRBD2. The CDR3 runs to 13 residues. With 4 bases clipped from V and 5 bases from J, the junction kept 4 bases outside the gene matches. Germline values: CDR1 KGHSH, CDR2 LQKENI. CDR3 sequence: CASSQGLGDEQYF. CDR3 bases: TGTGCCAGCTCACAGGGACTAGGGGACGAGCAGTACTTC.

The chain uses TRBV18 and TRBJ2-2; 13 bases align to TRBD2. V shed 5 bases, J shed 4 bases, and the junction held 4 bases outside the gene matches. This CDR3 comprises 16 residues. Germline values: CDR1 KGHSH, CDR2 LQKENI. In nucleotides, the CDR3 is TGTGCCAGCTCAGGACTAGCGGGAGAATCCACCGGGGAGCTGTTTTTT. Its protein product is CASSGLAGESTGELFF. Full variable domain (remainder filled in from reference TRBV18 and TRBJ2-2): NAGVMQNPRHLVRRRGQEARLRCSPMKGHSHVYWYRQLPEEGLKFMVYLQKENIIDESGMPKERFSAEFPKEGPSILRIQQVVRGDSAAYFCASSGLAGESTGELFFGEGSRLTVL.

The rearrangement joins TRBV19 to TRBJ1-1; 7 nucleotides line up with TRBD1. CDR3 length: 15 residues. The V gene's germline CDR1 is LNHDA and CDR2 SQIVND (reference sequence). The J segment lost 1 base and the V segment lost 5 bases, leaving 7 bases of the junction unmatched. CDR3 in DNA: TGTGCCAGTAGTCCCCAGACAGGGACGAACACTGAAGCTTTCTTT. It yields the protein CASSPQTGTNTEAFF.

The V and J genes are TRBV2 and TRBJ1-4, with TRBD1 matching 9 bases. Trimming removed 4 bases from V and 4 bases from J; junction bases left unmatched: 4. The germline V gene encodes CDR1 SNHLY and CDR2 FYNNEI. This CDR3 is built from 15 residues. The CDR3 DNA follows: TGTGCCAGCAGTGGGACAGGGGCCAATAATGAAAAACTGTTTTTT. This codes for CASSGTGANNEKLFF. The full variable domain, with the rest looked up from reference TRBV2 and TRBJ1-4, is EPEVTQTPSHQVTQMGQEVILRCVPISNHLYFYWYRQILGQKVEFLVSFYNNEISEKSEIFDDQFSVERPDGSNFTLKIRSTKLEDSAMYFCASSGTGANNEKLFFGSGTQLSVL.

Written as DNA, the CDR3 is TGTGCCTGGAGCCGTTTGGAAGAGGAGACCCAGTACTTC. Translating it yields CAWSRLEEETQYF. The gene calls are TRBV30 and TRBJ2-5; no firm D call. The length of the CDR3 is 13 residues. Germline V gene lookup returns CDR1 GTSNPN and CDR2 SVGIG (reference sequence). V was trimmed by 3 bases and J by 5 bases, leaving 13 bases between them.

The V gene is TRBV2, the J gene TRBJ1-1; 9 nucleotides agree with TRBD1. The length of the CDR3 is 16 residues. Germline V gene sequence: CDR1 SNHLY, CDR2 FYNNEI. Losses at the gene ends were 6 bases for V and 6 bases for J; bases not matched to a gene: 14. The CDR3 nucleotides are TGTGCCAGCAGCTCACAGGGGGCCCAAAAATTAGCTGAAGCTTTCTTT. Translation gives CASSSQGAQKLAEAFF.

The V and J genes are TRBV28 and TRBJ2-2; the match to TRBD1 covers 7 bases. CDR1 is MDHEN, CDR2 SYDVKM, per germline. V trimming: 6 bases; J trimming: 5 bases; junction bases outside the gene matches: 3. CDR3 length equals 13 residues. The CDR3 coding sequence is TGTGCCAGCAGGCCAGGGGGAACCGGGGAGCTGTTTTTT. This translates into CASRPGGTGELFF.

The gene calls are TRBV25-1 and TRBJ1-4; D is unresolved. The germline V and J ends were trimmed by 3 bases and 5 bases, with 13 bases remaining between them. Germline loops: CDR1 MGHDK, CDR2 SYGVNS. CDR3 length: 15 amino acids. DNA of the CDR3: TGTGCCAGCAGTGATCCCGGGGTTATGAATGAAAAACTGTTTTTT. Protein: CASSDPGVMNEKLFF.

This chain links TRBV4-3 with TRBJ2-7; 8 nucleotides agree with TRBD2. This CDR3 contains 14 residues. The V segment lost 3 bases and the J segment 4 bases; nucleotides outside the gene matches: 5. Germline CDR1 is LGHNA and CDR2 is YSLEER. The CDR3 DNA is TGCGCCAGCAGCCAGGGACTAGATGCTTACGAGCAGTACTTC. Translating it yields CASSQGLDAYEQYF.

The genes are TRBV28 and TRBJ2-2; D is unresolved. The length of the CDR3 is 14 residues. The V end lost 4 bases, the J end lost 3 bases, and 9 bases lay between the germline ends. Germline loops: CDR1 MDHEN, CDR2 SYDVKM. The CDR3 reads CASSYRVDTGELFF. CDR3 DNA sequence: TGTGCCAGCAGTTACCGGGTCGACACCGGGGAGCTGTTTTTT.

The chain has TRBV6-5 and TRBJ2-5; 7 bases line up with TRBD1. This CDR3 is built from 14 residues. V lost 2 bases and J lost 1; bases outside the gene matches: 1. CDR1 and CDR2 (germline): MNHEY, SVGAGI. The CDR3 region has the DNA TGTGCCAGCAGTTACAACAGGGGCCAAGAGACCCAGTACTTC. Translating it yields CASSYNRGQETQYF.

About this clone itself: The same CDR3 also results from other DNA sequences found in this sample. V gene TRBV18 combines with J gene TRBJ2-2; either TRBD1 or TRBD2 may supply D (7 bases each). Germline V lookup: CDR1 KGHSH, CDR2 LQKENI. This CDR3 is 15 amino acids long. Trimming removed 6 bases at V and 2 bases at J, with 13 bases between. The CDR3 DNA is TGTGCCAGCTCCCCCAGGGGGGGCAACACCGGGGAGCTGTTTTTT. Translation: CASSPRGGNTGELFF.

V and J are TRBV27 and TRBJ1-2; 12 nucleotides align to TRBD1. J lost 4 bases, V lost 6 bases, and 9 bases had no gene match. This CDR3 region has 16 residues. Germline assignment: CDR1 MNHEY and CDR2 SMNVEV (reference sequence). The CDR3 DNA is TGTGCCAGCAGATCCCCCGGGACAGGGGGCAGCTATGGCTACACCTTC. Its protein product is CASRSPGTGGSYGYTF.

The chain uses TRBV6-1 and TRBJ2-5, with a weak D call TRBD2 (6 bases). The CDR3 length is 17 residues. With 0 bases removed from V and 4 bases from J, the gap between germline ends came to 18 bases. The germline gives CDR1 MNHNS, CDR2 SASEGT. This CDR3 is CASSEAGGTSRGETQYF. CDR3 bases: TGTGCCAGCAGTGAAGCCGGCGGGACTTCCCGAGGAGAGACCCAGTACTTC.

This chain uses TRBV5-4 with TRBJ1-6; maybe TRBD1 (6 bases). Germline V CDR1 and CDR2: SGHNT, YYREEE (reference sequence). V shed 3 bases and J shed 6 bases, with 10 bases lying between them. This CDR3 comprises 14 residues. CDR3 DNA sequence: TGTGCCAGCAGCTCCGGACAGTTTAATTCACCCCTCCACTTT. Its protein is CASSSGQFNSPLHF.

The chain combines TRBV7-3 with TRBJ2-5; 7 bases agree with TRBD2. CDR1 and CDR2 from the germline V gene are SGHTA and FQGTGA. The CDR3 loop spans 13 amino acids. Germline trimming cut 6 bases from V and 4 bases from J; bases unmatched to any gene: 5. CDR3 loop: CASSSTGGETQYF. The CDR3 DNA reads TGTGCCAGCAGTTCAACGGGGGGAGAGACCCAGTACTTC.

The chain joins TRBV2 to TRBJ1-1; perhaps TRBD1 as D (5 bases). Trimming took 6 bases from V and 1 from J, leaving 18 bases between them. Germline V CDR1 and CDR2: SNHLY, FYNNEI. The CDR3 contains 16 residues. The CDR3 DNA reads TGTGCCAGCAGCGACCAGACCGGGACCAAGAACACTGAAGCTTTCTTT. Translated, it gives CASSDQTGTKNTEAFF.

The rearrangement joins TRBV4-1 to TRBJ2-2; D is ambiguous. This CDR3 spans 14 amino acids. Germline CDR1 MGHRA, CDR2 YSYEKL. V lost 5 bases and J 2 bases, leaving 9 bases between the germline ends. The CDR3 coding sequence is TGCGCCAGCAGCACACAGAAAAACACCGGGGAGCTGTTTTTT. It yields the protein CASSTQKNTGELFF.

This clone was recorded a few times. V and J are TRBV19 and TRBJ2-7; TRBD2 agrees at 7 bases. Looked up from germline, CDR1 is LNHDA and CDR2 is SQIVND (reference sequence). This CDR3 contains 15 residues. J gave up 2 bases and V 5 bases, and 9 bases lay outside the gene matches. The CDR3 DNA follows: TGTGCCAGTAGTCTTGAGCGGGACGGCCCCTACGAGCAGTACTTC. Translating gives CASSLERDGPYEQYF.

The rearrangement uses TRBV6-1 and TRBJ2-6, with D maybe TRBD1 (5 bases). The CDR3 extends over 12 amino acids. Germline loops: CDR1 MNHNS, CDR2 SASEGT. The CDR3, as DNA: TGTGTTACAGGTGGTGGGGCCAACGTCCTGACTTTC. Translating it yields CVTGGGANVLTF.

A remark on this clone: This same CDR3 is encoded by further DNA sequences in the sample. This rearrangement joins TRBV6-1 to TRBJ2-7; possibly TRBD1 for D (5 bases). The CDR3 covers 12 residues. V shed 4 bases and J shed 4 bases, with 8 bases lying between them. Germline V gene data show CDR1 as MNHNS and CDR2 as SASEGT. CDR3 amino acids: CASSVQGYEQYF. The CDR3 region has the DNA TGTGCCAGCAGTGTGCAGGGTTACGAGCAGTACTTC.